This T cell receptor (beta chain) originates from a study of post-analysis software for immune sequencing data. Broader study findings: Compared with controls, patients had more of about 5 TRBV segments, including TRBV5-6, TRBV5-1 and TRBV20-1.

Included in the TCR beta cDNA libraries were unique molecular identifiers. TCRdb independently ran MiXCR on the PCR reads; one entry per CDR3 protein. The data show more than 450,000 distinct CDR3 sequences, approximately 31% seen once. Trimming removed 0 bases at V and 6 bases at J, with 7 bases between. Germline loops: CDR1 SGHRS, CDR2 YFSETQ. The CDR3 totals 13 residues. A word on this clonotype: Its target is not known.

The sample taken for sequencing was blood. The source of this sequence is a girl under 18 with multiple sclerosis. The chain uses TRBV5-1 and TRBJ2-1; no clear D gene. CDR3 bases: TGCGCCAGCAGCTTGGCCAAGGTCAATGAGCAGTTCTTC. This sequence encodes CASSLAKVNEQFF.